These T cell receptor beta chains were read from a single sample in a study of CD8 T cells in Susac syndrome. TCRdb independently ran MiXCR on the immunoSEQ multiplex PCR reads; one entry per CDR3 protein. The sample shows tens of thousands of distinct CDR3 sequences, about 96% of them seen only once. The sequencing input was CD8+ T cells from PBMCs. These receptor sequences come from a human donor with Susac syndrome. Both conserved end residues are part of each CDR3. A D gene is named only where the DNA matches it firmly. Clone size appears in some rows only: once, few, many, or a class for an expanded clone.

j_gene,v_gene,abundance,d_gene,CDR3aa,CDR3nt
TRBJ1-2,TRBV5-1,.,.,CASSARSRANYGYTF,TGCGCCAGCAGCGCGCGTTCCAGGGCTAACTATGGCTACACCTTC
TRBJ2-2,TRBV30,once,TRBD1,CAWSRRDRAFGELFF,TGTGCCTGGAGTAGGCGGGACAGGGCATTCGGGGAGCTGTTTTTT
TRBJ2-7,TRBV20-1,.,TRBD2,CSARAGGYEQYF,TGCAGTGCTAGAGCGGGGGGCTACGAGCAGTACTTC
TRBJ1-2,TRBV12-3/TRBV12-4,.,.,CASSPPGSQWANYGYTF,TGTGCCAGCAGTCCACCAGGATCTCAGTGGGCTAACTATGGCTACACCTTC
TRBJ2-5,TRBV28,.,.,CASSPRAPLKETQYF,TGTGCCAGCAGCCCCCGAGCCCCCCTAAAAGAGACCCAGTACTTC
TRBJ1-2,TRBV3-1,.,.,CASSRRVEGYGYTF,TGTGCCAGCAGCCGCCGGGTGGAGGGGTATGGCTACACCTTC
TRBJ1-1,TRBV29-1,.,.,CSVDRRNTEAFF,TGCAGCGTTGATAGAAGGAACACTGAAGCTTTCTTT
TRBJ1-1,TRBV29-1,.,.,CSGEQGAGGAFF,TGCAGCGGGGAACAGGGAGCCGGGGGAGCTTTCTTT
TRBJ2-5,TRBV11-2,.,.,CASSSSPGETQYF,TGTGCCAGCAGCTCCTCCCCGGGGGAGACCCAGTACTTC
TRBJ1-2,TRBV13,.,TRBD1,CASSLAIGGGRYTF,TGTGCCAGCAGCTTAGCTATAGGAGGGGGCCGCTACACCTTC
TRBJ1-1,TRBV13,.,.,CASSRMGTGSRNTEAFF,TGTGCCAGCAGCCGAATGGGGACGGGATCTAGGAACACTGAAGCTTTCTTT
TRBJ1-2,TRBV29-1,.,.,CSVGWREYGYTF,TGCAGCGTCGGTTGGCGTGAGTATGGCTACACCTTC
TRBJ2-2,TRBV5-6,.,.,CASSLVVYHTGELFF,TGTGCCAGCAGCTTGGTAGTATACCACACCGGGGAGCTGTTTTTT
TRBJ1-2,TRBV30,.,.,CAWSVLGLENYGYTF,TGTGCCTGGAGTGTACTGGGGTTGGAGAACTATGGCTACACCTTC
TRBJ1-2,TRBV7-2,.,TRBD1,CASSLVGTGAITGGYTF,TGTGCCAGCAGCTTAGTCGGGACAGGGGCCATCACGGGGGGCTACACCTTC
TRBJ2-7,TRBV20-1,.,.,CSARIQPYREQYF,TGCAGTGCTAGAATCCAACCCTACCGCGAGCAGTACTTC
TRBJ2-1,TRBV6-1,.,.,CASSLYSSGGQPLNAYNEQFF,TGTGCCAGCAGCCTCTATAGCTCTGGGGGGCAACCACTGAACGCTTACAATGAGCAGTTCTTC
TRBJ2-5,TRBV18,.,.,CASSPPSQNQETQYF,TGTGCCAGCTCACCACCATCCCAGAACCAAGAGACCCAGTACTTC
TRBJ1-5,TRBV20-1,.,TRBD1,CSARLDRGNQPQHF,TGCAGTGCTAGACTCGACAGGGGCAATCAGCCCCAGCATTTT
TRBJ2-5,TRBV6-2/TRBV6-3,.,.,CASSRLQGQETQYF,TGTGCCAGCAGTCGTCTACAGGGACAAGAGACCCAGTACTTC
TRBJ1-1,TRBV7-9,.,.,CASSGAGAANTEAFF,TGTGCCAGCAGCGGAGCGGGGGCGGCGAACACTGAAGCTTTCTTT
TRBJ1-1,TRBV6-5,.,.,CASSYRGPNTEAFF,TGTGCCAGCAGTTACCGCGGTCCGAACACTGAAGCTTTCTTT
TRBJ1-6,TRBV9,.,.,CASGTPLHF,TGTGCCAGCGGGACACCCCTCCACTTT
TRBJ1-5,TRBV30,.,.,CAWSVQGAGNQPQHF,TGTGCCTGGAGTGTACAAGGGGCTGGCAATCAGCCCCAGCATTTT
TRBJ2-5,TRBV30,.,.,CAWGKETQYF,TGTGCCTGGGGAAAAGAGACCCAGTACTTC
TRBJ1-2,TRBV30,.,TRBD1,CAWREQGSYGYTF,TGTGCCTGGAGAGAACAGGGGTCTTATGGCTACACCTTC
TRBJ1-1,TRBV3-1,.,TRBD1,CASSPQWTGAEAFF,TGTGCCAGCAGCCCCCAATGGACAGGGGCTGAAGCTTTCTTT
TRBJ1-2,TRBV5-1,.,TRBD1,CASSLTGVYYGYTF,TGCGCCAGCAGCCTGACAGGGGTGTACTATGGCTACACCTTC
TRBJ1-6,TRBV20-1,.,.,CSAAGPRNSPLHF,TGCAGTGCGGCCGGGCCGCGAAATTCACCCCTCCACTTT
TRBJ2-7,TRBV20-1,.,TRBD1,CSQGQGPYEQYF,TGCAGTCAAGGACAGGGCCCCTACGAGCAGTACTTC
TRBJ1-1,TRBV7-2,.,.,CASSLTGATEAFF,TGTGCCAGCAGCTTAACCGGAGCCACTGAAGCTTTCTTT
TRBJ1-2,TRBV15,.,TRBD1,CATSRGTGTNYGYTF,TGTGCCACCAGCAGGGGGACAGGGACTAACTATGGCTACACCTTC
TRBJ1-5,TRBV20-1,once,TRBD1,CSVGGGQGEAQPQHF,TGCAGTGTTGGAGGGGGACAGGGGGAGGCTCAGCCCCAGCATTTT
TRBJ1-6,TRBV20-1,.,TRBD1,CSAPGQASSPLHF,TGCAGTGCGCCGGGACAGGCGAGTTCACCCCTCCACTTT
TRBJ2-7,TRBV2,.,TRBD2,CASTREGGAYEQYF,TGTGCCAGCACCCGGGAGGGGGGCGCCTACGAGCAGTACTTC